The rows below give T cell receptor beta chains drawn from one sample of a study of T cell responses to AZD1222 COVID-19 vaccine. Assay: immunoSEQ multiplex PCR; the TCRdb copy retains only in-frame clones and omits some. The sample includes approximately 110,000 clones, about 90% of them seen just once. This specimen consisted of peripheral blood, obtained on day 0 of AZD1222 vaccination. The receptors stem from an adult in good health. CDR3s include the opening cysteine and the closing phenylalanine or tryptophan. The order of the fields is clone size, J gene, D gene, V gene, CDR3 protein. The D gene is left open where the match is weak. Expanded clones get a size class; other rows say once, few or many, or leave the size out.

few | TRBJ2-1 | TRBD1 | TRBV11-3 | CASSFIWSGQGVRNEQFF
NA | TRBJ1-4 | NA | TRBV11-3 | CASSLRGQGEKLFF
few | TRBJ1-5 | NA | TRBV4-1 | CASSQEYRSNQPQHF
NA | TRBJ1-3 | NA | TRBV7-9 | CASSLAGSGNTIYF
NA | TRBJ1-4 | NA | TRBV27 | CASSLLGGGREKLFF
NA | TRBJ1-4 | NA | TRBV11-3 | CASSPYAGAGYEKLFF
NA | TRBJ1-6 | TRBD1 | TRBV5-1 | CASSLEGQGNSPLHF
few | TRBJ2-5 | NA | TRBV3-1/TRBV3-2 | CASTGPTQGETQYF
NA | TRBJ1-2 | NA | TRBV7-9 | CASSLAPGRGGYTF
NA | TRBJ2-1 | TRBD2 | TRBV19 | CASSLAGSNEQFF
once | TRBJ2-6 | NA | TRBV2 | CASTGTGANVLTF
NA | TRBJ1-5 | TRBD1 | TRBV28 | CASNPDRVNNQPQHF
NA | TRBJ2-7 | TRBD1 | TRBV6-2/TRBV6-3 | CASSYSQGRSYEQYF
NA | TRBJ1-1 | TRBD1 | TRBV19 | CASSKTGALEAFF
NA | TRBJ2-5 | NA | TRBV11-3 | CASSTSRDSWVAGQETQYF
NA | TRBJ2-7 | TRBD1 | TRBV11-2 | CASRPPGQRYYEQYF
once | TRBJ1-4 | TRBD1 | TRBV15 | CATSREDRGLSNEKLFF
few | TRBJ2-7 | TRBD1 | TRBV9 | CASSGQGAYEQYF
NA | TRBJ1-2 | TRBD1 | TRBV6-5 | CASRDSWGYTF
NA | TRBJ1-1 | TRBD1 | TRBV5-8 | CASSGWTGTEAFF
NA | TRBJ2-7 | TRBD2 | TRBV7-8 | CASSLGRASGSHEQYF
NA | TRBJ2-2 | NA | TRBV7-9 | CASSPGHVDTGELFF
NA | TRBJ2-2 | NA | TRBV7-2 | CASSQGRGSNTGELFF
NA | TRBJ2-3 | NA | TRBV11-1 | CASSLERLDTQYF
NA | TRBJ2-7 | TRBD2 | TRBV4-1 | CASSQVLRGSSYEQYF
few | TRBJ2-5 | TRBD1 | TRBV6-5 | CATRPGTATETQYF
NA | TRBJ2-7 | NA | TRBV3-1/TRBV3-2 | CASSQGFLGAYEQYF
NA | TRBJ2-1 | TRBD2 | TRBV3-1/TRBV3-2 | CASRPAGHNEQFF
NA | TRBJ1-5 | NA | TRBV27 | CASSSWGNQPQHF
NA | TRBJ1-4 | TRBD1 | TRBV30 | CAWSPPVGRGREKLFF
NA | TRBJ2-7 | NA | TRBV27 | CASSLGGYEQYF
NA | TRBJ1-1 | NA | TRBV7-9 | CASSLDLGRSNTEAFF
NA | TRBJ1-2 | TRBD1 | TRBV27 | CASSPGGQLYGYTF
NA | TRBJ1-3 | TRBD1 | TRBV5-1 | CASSFGTELGRNTIYF
NA | TRBJ1-2 | TRBD1 | TRBV28 | CASSLLDREGGYTF
NA | TRBJ2-1 | TRBD2 | TRBV30 | CAWSARKGERGYNEQFF
NA | TRBJ1-1 | NA | TRBV7-3 | CASSQGQRNTEAFF
NA | TRBJ2-3 | NA | TRBV5-5 | CASSQGWAASTDTQYF
once | TRBJ2-3 | NA | TRBV7-2 | CASSSRLADTQYF
NA | TRBJ2-7 | NA | TRBV3-1/TRBV3-2 | CASAGTFGDEQYF
NA | TRBJ1-1 | NA | TRBV7-9 | CASSRSGLNTEAFF
NA | TRBJ1-3 | NA | TRBV30 | CAWETPGNTIYF
NA | TRBJ2-7 | NA | TRBV5-1 | CASSLKRGLGQYF
once | TRBJ1-4 | NA | TRBV6-5 | CASRRTNEKLFF
NA | TRBJ1-2 | TRBD1 | TRBV5-1 | CASSLGQGLLNYGYTF
NA | TRBJ2-2 | NA | TRBV7-6 | CASSTEAGHGELFF
few | TRBJ2-7 | NA | TRBV28 | CASSLFHPYEQYF
NA | TRBJ2-3 | NA | TRBV10-3 | CAISEPPSGVSRPSSTDTQYF
few | TRBJ2-1 | TRBD2 | TRBV7-9 | CASSLALAGSYNEQFF
NA | TRBJ1-4 | NA | TRBV25-1 | CASSEVAGEGNEKLFF
NA | TRBJ1-1 | NA | TRBV11-3 | CASSLGLGHGAFF
few | TRBJ2-5 | NA | TRBV3-1/TRBV3-2 | CASSQGSTGETQYF
NA | TRBJ2-7 | NA | TRBV30 | CAWSGLKAADEQYF
NA | TRBJ2-5 | TRBD1 | TRBV11-2 | CASSPDRGETQYF
NA | TRBJ2-3 | TRBD1 | TRBV13 | CASSFGQGWGETDTQYF
once | TRBJ1-1 | NA | TRBV19 | CASNRRQSTEAFF
NA | TRBJ1-2 | NA | TRBV21-1 | CASLKETISGYGYTF
NA | TRBJ2-1 | NA | TRBV11-2 | CASSSPVVGYNEQFF
once | TRBJ1-4 | TRBD1 | TRBV5-6 | CASSNTGVEEKLFF